This T cell receptor beta chain was captured in a study of T cell responses to AZD1222 COVID-19 vaccine. Germline V CDR1 and CDR2: MNHEY, SMNVEV (reference sequence). V lost 6 bases and J 0 bases, leaving 12 bases between the germline ends. The CDR3 spans 14 residues. Clones were sequenced by immunoSEQ multiplex PCR, and TCRdb holds only the in-frame ones, with some missing. The sample contains 85,000 to 120,000 clones, roughly 90% of which appear only once. A single count supports this clone. The antigen remains unidentified. Regarding the study as a whole: The peak T cell response came first, and repertoires were sampled only after it. The span of vaccine-associated CD4 TCRs extended across spike, with dominance at 160-218 and 743-854.

Sequencing was performed on peripheral blood, taken on day 0 of AZD1222 vaccination. The gene calls are TRBV27 and TRBJ2-7; D tentatively reads TRBD1 or TRBD2 (6 bases each). This clonotype was sampled from an adult in good health. CDR3 in DNA: TGTGCCAGCAGCCGTAAGGGGGGCTCCTACGAGCAGTACTTC. This sequence encodes CASSRKGGSYEQYF.